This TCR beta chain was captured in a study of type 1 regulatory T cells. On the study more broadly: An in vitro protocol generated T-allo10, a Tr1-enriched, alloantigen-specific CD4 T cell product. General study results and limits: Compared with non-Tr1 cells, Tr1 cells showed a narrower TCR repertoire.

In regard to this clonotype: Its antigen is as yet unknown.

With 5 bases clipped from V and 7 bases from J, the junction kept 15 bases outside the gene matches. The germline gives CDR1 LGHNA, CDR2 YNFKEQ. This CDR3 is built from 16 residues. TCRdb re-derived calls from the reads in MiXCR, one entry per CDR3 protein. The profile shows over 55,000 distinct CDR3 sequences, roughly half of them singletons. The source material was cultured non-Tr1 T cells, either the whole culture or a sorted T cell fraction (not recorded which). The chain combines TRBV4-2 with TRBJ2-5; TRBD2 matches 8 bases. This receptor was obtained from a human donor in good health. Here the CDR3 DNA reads TGTGCCAGCAGCACTAAGCTCGGGGGGGCAAGAGTGACCCAGTACTTC. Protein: CASSTKLGGARVTQYF.